This TCR beta chain was documented in a study of response to subunit inactivated influenza vaccine. With 0 bases removed from V and 5 bases from J, the gap between germline ends came to 14 bases. The CDR3 sequence is 15 residues long. In germline, CDR1 is DFQATT, CDR2 SNEGSKA (reference sequence). TCRdb fed the RT-PCR reads into MiXCR, producing one record per CDR3 protein. The sample contains 500,000 to 550,000 distinct CDR3 sequences, under 25% of which appear only once. The same data also went into a second study, on T cells expressing NK-cell markers. That paper states: In generating TCR beta cDNA, 5'RACE template switching with UMIs was used. In a group of 5 or 6 donors, dominant NKG2C+ clonotypes represented roughly 1.0-8% of CD8+ T cells.

The starting material was CD4+ T cells sorted from PBMCs, obtained 11 to 12 days after vaccination. The TCR sequence derives from a man in his fifties who received an inactivated influenza vaccine. The genes are TRBV20-1 and TRBJ2-4; D is possibly TRBD2 (5 bases). In nucleotides, the CDR3 is TGCAGTGCTAGAGATAACGGGAAGGGTCAAAACATTCAGTACTTC. Protein: CSARDNGKGQNIQYF.